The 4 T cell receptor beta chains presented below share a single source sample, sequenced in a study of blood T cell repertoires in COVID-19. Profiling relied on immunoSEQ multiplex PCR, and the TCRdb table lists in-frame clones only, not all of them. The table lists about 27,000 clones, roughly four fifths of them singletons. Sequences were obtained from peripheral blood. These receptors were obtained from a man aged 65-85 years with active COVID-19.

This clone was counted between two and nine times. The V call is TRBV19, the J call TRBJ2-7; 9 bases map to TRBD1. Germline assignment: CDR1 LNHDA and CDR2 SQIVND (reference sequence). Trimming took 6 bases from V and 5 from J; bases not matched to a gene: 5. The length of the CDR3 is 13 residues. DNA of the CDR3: TGTGCCAGTAGCCGGGACAGGGACAACGAGCAGTACTTC. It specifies CASSRDRDNEQYF. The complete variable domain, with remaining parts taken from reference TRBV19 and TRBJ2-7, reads DGGITQSPKYLFRKEGQNVTLSCEQNLNHDAMYWYRQDPGQGLRLIYYSQIVNDFQKGDIAEGYSVSREKKESFPLTVTSAQKNPTAFYLCASSRDRDNEQYFGPGTRLTVT.

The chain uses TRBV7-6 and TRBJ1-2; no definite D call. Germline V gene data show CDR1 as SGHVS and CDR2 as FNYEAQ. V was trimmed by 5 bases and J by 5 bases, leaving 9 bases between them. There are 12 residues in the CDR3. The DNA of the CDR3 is TGTGCCAGCAGCGCCGGTCGGTATGGCTACACCTTC. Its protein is CASSAGRYGYTF.

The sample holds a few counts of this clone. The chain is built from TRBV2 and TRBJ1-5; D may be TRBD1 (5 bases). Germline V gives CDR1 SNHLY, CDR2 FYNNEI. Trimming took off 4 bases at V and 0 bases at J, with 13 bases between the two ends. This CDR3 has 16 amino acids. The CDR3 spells CASSGTQSNSNQPQHF. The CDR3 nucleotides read TGTGCCAGCAGTGGGACACAGAGTAATAGCAATCAGCCCCAGCATTTT.

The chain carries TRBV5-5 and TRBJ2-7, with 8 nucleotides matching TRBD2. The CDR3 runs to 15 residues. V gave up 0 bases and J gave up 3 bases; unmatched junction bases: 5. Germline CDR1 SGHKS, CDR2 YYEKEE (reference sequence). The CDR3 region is CASSLAGTRGYEQYF. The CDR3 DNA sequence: TGTGCCAGCAGCTTGGCCGGGACTAGGGGCTACGAGCAGTACTTC.